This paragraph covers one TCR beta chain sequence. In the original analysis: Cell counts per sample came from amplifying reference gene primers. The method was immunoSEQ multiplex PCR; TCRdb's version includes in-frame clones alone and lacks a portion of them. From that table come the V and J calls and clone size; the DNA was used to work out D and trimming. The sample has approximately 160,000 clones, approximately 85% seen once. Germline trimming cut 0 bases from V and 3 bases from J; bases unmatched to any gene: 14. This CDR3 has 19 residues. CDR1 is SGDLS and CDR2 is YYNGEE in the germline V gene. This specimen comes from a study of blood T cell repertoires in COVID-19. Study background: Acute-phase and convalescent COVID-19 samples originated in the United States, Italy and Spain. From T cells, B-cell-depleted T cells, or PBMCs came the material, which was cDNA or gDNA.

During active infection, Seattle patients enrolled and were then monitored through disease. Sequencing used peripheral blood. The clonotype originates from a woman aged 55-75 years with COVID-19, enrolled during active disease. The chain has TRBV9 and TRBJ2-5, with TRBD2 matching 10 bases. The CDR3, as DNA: TGTGCCAGCAGCGTAGCTAGCGGGAGATGGAGGGGTAGGGAAGAGACCCAGTACTTC. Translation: CASSVASGRWRGREETQYF.